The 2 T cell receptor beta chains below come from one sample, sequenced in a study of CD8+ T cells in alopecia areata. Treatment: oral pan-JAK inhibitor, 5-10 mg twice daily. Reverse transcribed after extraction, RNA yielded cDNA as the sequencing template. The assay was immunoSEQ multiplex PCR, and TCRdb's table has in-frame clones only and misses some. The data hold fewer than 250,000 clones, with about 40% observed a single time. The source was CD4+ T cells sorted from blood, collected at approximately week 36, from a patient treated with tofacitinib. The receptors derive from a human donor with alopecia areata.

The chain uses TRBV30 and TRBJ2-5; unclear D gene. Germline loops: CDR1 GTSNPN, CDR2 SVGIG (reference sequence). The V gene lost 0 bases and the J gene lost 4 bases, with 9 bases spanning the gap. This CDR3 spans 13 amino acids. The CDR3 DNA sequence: TGTGCCTGGAGTGTACCCTTTGGAGAGACCCAGTACTTC. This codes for CAWSVPFGETQYF.

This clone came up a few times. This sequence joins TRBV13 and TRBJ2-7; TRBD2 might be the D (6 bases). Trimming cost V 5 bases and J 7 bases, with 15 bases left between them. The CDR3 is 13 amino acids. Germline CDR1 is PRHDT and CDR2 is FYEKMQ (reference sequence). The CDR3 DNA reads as TGTGCCAGCAGCCTCAGCGGGTCGGGAGAGCAGTACTTC. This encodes CASSLSGSGEQYF. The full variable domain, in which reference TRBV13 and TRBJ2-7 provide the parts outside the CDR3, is AAGVIQSPRHLIKEKRETATLKCYPIPRHDTVYWYQQGPGQDPQFLISFYEKMQSDKGSIPDRFSAQQFSDYHSELNMSSLELGDSALYFCASSLSGSGEQYFGPGTRLTVT.